One sample yielded the 17 T cell receptor beta chains listed below, sequenced in a study of shared clonotypes between healthy human individuals. The method was immunoSEQ multiplex PCR; TCRdb's version includes in-frame clones alone and lacks a portion of them. The sample shows about 490,000 clones, 81% of them seen only once. Material for sequencing was PBMCs. The receptor source for this set is a woman aged 40 to 50 in good health. Some clones in this sample may be carry-over from other donors' samples.

A remark on this clone: A far larger clone is a single base away, which makes a read error likely. Within the sample, other DNA sequences also encode this same CDR3. V gene TRBV2 combines with J gene TRBJ2-7; tentative D call: TRBD2 (6 bases). This CDR3 is built from 15 residues. V was trimmed by 10 bases and J by 1 base, leaving 20 bases between them. Germline CDR1 SNHLY, CDR2 FYNNEI. The CDR3 nucleotides read TGTGCCACACCCGGGGCTAGTGGGAGGTCCTACGAGCAGTACTTC. Amino acid sequence: CATPGASGRSYEQYF.

Regarding this clone: A much larger clonotype is one base distant, so this may be a read error. The rearrangement uses TRBV27 and TRBJ2-5; perhaps TRBD2 as D (5 bases). The CDR3 runs to 13 residues. The germline V gene encodes CDR1 MNHEY and CDR2 SMNVEV (reference sequence). The CDR3 sequence is CACSWTDGETQYF. CDR3 DNA sequence: TGTGCCTGCAGCTGGACTGATGGGGAGACCCAGTACTTC.

The chain uses TRBV28 and TRBJ2-1, with 7 positions matching TRBD2. J was trimmed by 12 bases and V by 8 bases; bases with no gene match: 16. The germline CDR1 and CDR2 sequences are MDHEN and SYDVKM. The CDR3 spans 14 residues. The CDR3 region has the DNA TGTGCCAGCGAGACCTCTGGCGGGAGAGACTGGCAGTTCTTC. Translated: CASETSGGRDWQFF.

This clone appeared once. CDR3 bases: TGTGCCAGCAGTGAAGAAAAGAACACTGAAGCTTTCTTT. This translates into CASSEEKNTEAFF. The chain is built from TRBV6-1 and TRBJ1-1, with D unresolved. Germline CDR1 and CDR2: MNHNS and SASEGT. The CDR3 is 13 amino acids. Deletions cut 1 base from V and 1 base from J, with 4 bases between.

The V and J genes are TRBV10-3 and TRBJ1-3; no clear D gene. Germline CDR1 ENHRY, CDR2 SYGVKD. The CDR3 spans 11 residues. V shed 6 bases and J shed 0 bases, with 0 bases lying between them. The CDR3 region is CAISSGNTIYF. The CDR3 DNA is TGTGCCATCAGCTCTGGAAACACCATATATTTT.

The chain has TRBV18 and TRBJ1-2; tentatively, D is TRBD1 (5 bases). The V end lost 3 bases, the J end lost 4 bases, and 18 bases lay between the germline ends. This CDR3 contains 16 residues. Germline values: CDR1 KGHSH, CDR2 LQKENI. The CDR3 here is CASSPSTSGTGYGYTF. DNA of the CDR3: TGTGCCAGCTCACCTTCTACCTCCGGGACCGGCTATGGCTACACCTTC.

V gene TRBV1 combines with J gene TRBJ2-1; the table's D gene call, TRBD2, was not cross checked with the DNA. TRBV1 is a pseudogene locus. The CDR3 sequence is 12 residues long. In DNA, the CDR3 is TGCACCCCATCCATAGAATGCTGTGAGCAGTTCTTC. This translates into CTPSIECCEQFF.

The genes are TRBV21-1 and TRBJ2-5. TRBV21-1 is reported as a pseudogene. The CDR3 is 14 amino acids. CDR3 in DNA: TGTGCCAGCAGCGGCTACACTTTCTCTGAGACCCAGTACTTC. This gives the protein CASSGYTFSETQYF.

The rearrangement uses TRBV21-1 and TRBJ2-1; the DNA was not used to check the table's D call, TRBD2. TRBV21-1 is deemed a pseudogene. The CDR3 totals 20 residues. CDR3 coding DNA: TGTGCCAGCAGCAAGGGGACTAGCGGGAGGGCGTGGTGGTCCTACAATGAGCAGTTCTTC. Protein sequence: CASSKGTSGRAWWSYNEQFF.

The rearrangement links TRBV30 to TRBJ1-5; no firm D call. Between the trimmed V and J ends, which lost 2 bases and 5 bases, there was a span of 25 bases. The germline CDR1 and CDR2 sequences are GTSNPN and SVGIG (reference sequence). The CDR3 consists of 18 residues. The CDR3 sequence: CAWSSSLQFVGNYQPQHF. The CDR3 nucleotides are TGTGCCTGGAGTTCGTCCCTTCAATTTGTGGGGAACTATCAGCCCCAGCATTTT.

This clone appeared a few times. This chain uses TRBV6-4 with TRBJ2-3, with TRBD2 matching 7 bases. The CDR3 loop spans 15 amino acids. J lost 2 bases, V lost 4 bases, and 6 bases had no gene match. In germline, CDR1 is MRHNA, CDR2 SNTAGT. In DNA form, the CDR3 reads TGTGCCAGCAGTGGTGGTGGACTAGACACAGATACGCAGTATTTT. Residues: CASSGGGLDTDTQYF.

As for this clone: A far more abundant clone sits one base away, making this likely a read error. The sample carries other DNA sequences with the same CDR3. V and J are TRBV30 and TRBJ2-3; D gene uncertain. This CDR3 is 12 amino acids long. Per germline, CDR1 GTSNPN and CDR2 SVGIG (reference sequence). The CDR3: CAWSVAGDTQYF. For the CDR3, the DNA is TGCGCCTGGAGTGTAGCTGGAGATACGCAGTATTTT.

Here the CDR3 reads CASSRQEPSTGELFF. Written as DNA, the CDR3 is TGTGCCAGCAGTCGACAGGAACCGAGCACCGGGGAGCTGTTTTTT. J is TRBJ2-2 and V is TRBV6-6; D might be TRBD1 (6 bases). Germline loops: CDR1 MNHNY, CDR2 SVGAGI (reference sequence). The length of the CDR3 is 15 residues. The V end was cut by 5 bases, the J end by 4 bases, with 14 bases between.

This clone has a handful of counts. The CDR3: CASSFRGNQPQHF. The CDR3 bases are TGTGCCAGCAGTTTCAGGGGCAATCAGCCCCAGCATTTT. This chain joins TRBV27 and TRBJ1-5, with D tentatively TRBD1 (5 bases). Per germline, CDR1 MNHEY and CDR2 SMNVEV (reference sequence). This CDR3 spans 13 amino acids. The ends were cut back, 3 bases at V and 2 bases at J, with 5 bases in the middle.

Of note for this clone: It is likely a read error: a sequence one base away is far more abundant. CDR3 protein: CASSRALASSTGTQYF. Here the CDR3 DNA reads TGTGCCAGTAGTAGGGCCCTAGCGTCAAGCACAGGTACGCAGTATTTT. This rearrangement joins TRBV19 to TRBJ2-3; possibly TRBD2 for D (6 bases). Germline CDR1 is LNHDA and CDR2 is SQIVND (reference sequence). This CDR3 region has 16 residues.

The chain recombines TRBV5-5 with TRBJ1-5; possible D gene TRBD1, 6 bases. CDR1 SGHKS and CDR2 YYEKEE come from the germline V gene (reference sequence). This CDR3 has 14 amino acids. Trimming stripped 2 bases from V and 3 bases from J, with 9 bases between. The CDR3 sequence is CASSFRGYNQPQHF. CDR3 nucleotide sequence: TGTGCCAGCAGCTTCAGGGGTTACAATCAGCCCCAGCATTTT.

This clone was seen once. The genes are TRBV15 and TRBJ1-4, with D hard to call. Germline CDR1 is LNHNV and CDR2 is YYDKDF (reference sequence). V lost 3 bases, J lost 11 bases, and 19 bases lay in between. This CDR3 is 15 amino acids long. The CDR3 DNA reads TGTGCCACCAGCAGCATTATCGGGGAGAGTGGGAAACTGTTTTTT. This gives the protein CATSSIIGESGKLFF.